Below are 28 T cell receptor beta chains sequenced from a single sample in a study of blood T cell repertoires in COVID-19. Measured with immunoSEQ multiplex PCR; TCRdb has only the in-frame clones, and not every one. The sample yields about 120,000 clones, roughly 80% seen once. Sequences were obtained from peripheral blood. These receptors originate from a human donor in a cohort sampled during active COVID-19.

This clone was detected only once. The genes are TRBV2 and TRBJ1-1; TRBD1 is a possible D gene (5 bases). The germline V gene has CDR1 SNHLY and CDR2 FYNNEI. V dropped 6 bases and J dropped 0 bases, with 23 bases sitting between them. The CDR3 extends over 18 amino acids. CDR3 in amino acids: CASRRRVGILNMNTEAFF. For the CDR3, the DNA is TGTGCCAGCAGGCGCAGGGTGGGGATACTTAACATGAACACTGAAGCTTTCTTT.

The V call is TRBV7-9, the J call TRBJ1-1, with a tentative D call TRBD1 (5 bases). Trimming pared 4 bases from V and 7 bases from J, leaving 7 bases between. CDR3 length: 11 residues. The germline V gene has CDR1 SEHNR and CDR2 FQNEAQ (reference sequence). The CDR3 DNA is TGTGCCAGCAGCTGGACAAGTGAAGCTTTCTTT. The encoded protein is CASSWTSEAFF. The full variable domain, rest sourced from reference TRBV7-9 and TRBJ1-1, is DTGVSQNPRHKITKRGQNVTFRCDPISEHNRLYWYRQTLGQGPEFLTYFQNEAQLEKSRLLSDRFSAERPKGSFSTLEIQRTEQGDSAMYLCASSWTSEAFFGQGTRLTVV.

The CDR3 bases are TGTGCCAGTAGTGCCAAGCCCGGACTAGCGGCTCCCACCGGGGAGCTGTTTTTT. It is translated as CASSAKPGLAAPTGELFF. The chain employs TRBV19 and TRBJ2-2; 10 nucleotides align to TRBD2. V was clipped by 5 bases and J by 4 bases; unmatched bases: 13. This CDR3 region has 18 residues. Germline V CDR1 and CDR2: LNHDA, SQIVND (reference sequence).

The chain joins TRBV6-1 to TRBJ2-7, with 13 bases lining up with TRBD2. From germline, CDR1 is MNHNS and CDR2 SASEGT. Trimming took 3 bases from V and 2 from J; bases not matched to a gene: 4. The CDR3 has 16 residues. The CDR3 here is CASSDWTSGGTYEQYF. CDR3 bases: TGTGCCAGCAGTGATTGGACTAGCGGGGGAACCTACGAGCAGTACTTC.

The chain links TRBV4-1 to TRBJ2-7; TRBD2 aligns across 14 bases. V shed 2 bases and J 5 bases; nucleotides not matched to a gene: 2. The CDR3 has 15 residues. The germline V gene encodes CDR1 MGHRA and CDR2 YSYEKL. The CDR3 loop reads CASSQRTSGGNEQYF. CDR3 bases: TGCGCCAGCAGCCAAAGGACTAGCGGGGGGAACGAGCAGTACTTC.

V and J are TRBV7-9 and TRBJ1-4, with TRBD1 as a possible D gene (5 bases). CDR1 and CDR2 from the germline V gene are SEHNR and FQNEAQ (reference sequence). CDR3 size: 15 residues. Deletions cut 0 bases from V and 8 bases from J, with 13 bases between. The CDR3 is CASSLAVGGGEKLFF. The CDR3 DNA follows: TGTGCCAGCAGCTTAGCGGTCGGGGGTGGAGAAAAACTGTTTTTT.

This chain uses TRBV9 with TRBJ2-7; 7 bases fit TRBD2. This CDR3 is 16 amino acids long. CDR1 and CDR2 (germline): SGDLS, YYNGEE. J gave up 6 bases and V 0 bases, and 12 bases lay outside the gene matches. DNA for the CDR3: TGTGCCAGCAGCGTAGAAGTAGGACTAGTCCCACTCGAGCAGTACTTC. Residues: CASSVEVGLVPLEQYF.

The gene calls are TRBV3-1 (or the pseudogene TRBV3-2) and TRBJ1-3; D unclear. This CDR3 spans 14 amino acids. V lost 1 base and J lost 0, with 4 bases in between. Germline assignment: CDR1 LGHDT and CDR2 YNNKEL (reference sequence). The CDR3 DNA reads as TGTGCCAGCAGCCAAGGACACTCTGGAAACACCATATATTTT. The encoded protein is CASSQGHSGNTIYF.

The chain uses TRBV2 and TRBJ1-2; 9 bases line up with TRBD1. Germline CDR1 reads SNHLY; CDR2 reads FYNNEI. CDR3 length: 14 residues. Trimming removed 3 bases from V and 8 bases from J; junction bases left unmatched: 7. The CDR3 DNA reads TGTGCCAGCAGTGAGGGGGACAGGGTTCCCGGCTACACCTTC. Translating it yields CASSEGDRVPGYTF. Full variable domain (rest looked up from reference TRBV2 and TRBJ1-2): EPEVTQTPSHQVTQMGQEVILRCVPISNHLYFYWYRQILGQKVEFLVSFYNNEISEKSEIFDDQFSVERPDGSNFTLKIRSTKLEDSAMYFCASSEGDRVPGYTFGSGTRLTVV.

The J gene is TRBJ2-7, the V gene TRBV12-2; the table's D call, TRBD2, has no DNA check behind it. TRBV12-2 constitutes a pseudogene. CDR3 size: 19 residues. CDR3: CASRLVAGLAGFSSYEQYF. CDR3 DNA sequence: TGTGCAAGTCGCTTGGTCGCGGGACTAGCGGGTTTTAGCTCCTACGAGCAGTACTTC.

The chain recombines TRBV28 with TRBJ1-5; D unclear. V was clipped by 5 bases and J by 2 bases, with 7 bases between them. CDR3 size: 13 residues. The germline gives CDR1 MDHEN, CDR2 SYDVKM. In DNA, the CDR3 is TGTGCCAGCAGTAACTCCGGCAATCAGCCCCAGCATTTT. Protein product: CASSNSGNQPQHF.

The rearrangement joins TRBV6-5 to TRBJ2-6; a possible D gene is TRBD2 (6 bases). V was clipped by 7 bases and J by 4 bases, with 14 bases between them. In germline, CDR1 is MNHEY, CDR2 SVGAGI. The CDR3 is 15 residues long. CDR3 DNA sequence: TGTGCCAGCACCCTGGGGGGTTCCGGGGCCAACGTCCTGACTTTC. Translating it yields CASTLGGSGANVLTF.

The J gene is TRBJ2-6, the V gene TRBV18, with TRBD2 as a possible D gene (6 bases). V was cut by 0 bases and J by 0 bases, with 9 bases left in between. The CDR3 is 17 amino acids. The germline CDR1 and CDR2 sequences are KGHSH and LQKENI. This chain's CDR3 is CASSPPGGVSGANVLTF. Written as DNA, the CDR3 is TGTGCCAGCTCACCACCGGGCGGGGTCTCTGGGGCCAACGTCCTGACTTTC.

V is TRBV11-2 and J is TRBJ2-7, with TRBD2 as a possible D gene (6 bases). This CDR3 has 15 amino acids. Germline V gene sequence: CDR1 SGHAT, CDR2 FQNNGV. The V gene lost 1 base and the J gene lost 2 bases, with 12 bases spanning the gap. The CDR3 DNA is TGTGCCAGCAGCTTAGGGTTTAGCGGCACCTACGAGCAGTACTTC. This sequence encodes CASSLGFSGTYEQYF.

The chain has TRBV15 and TRBJ2-7; D might be TRBD1 (5 bases). This CDR3 has 16 amino acids. Germline V gives CDR1 LNHNV, CDR2 YYDKDF (reference sequence). V lost 0 bases and J 0 bases, leaving 12 bases between the germline ends. The CDR3 sequence: CATSRDPQVPSYEQYF. The CDR3 coding sequence is TGTGCCACCAGCAGAGATCCACAGGTGCCCTCCTACGAGCAGTACTTC.

This clone showed up just a few times. J is TRBJ2-2 and V is TRBV12-2; the D call of TRBD2 is as the table states it, not checked on the DNA. TRBV12-2 is assigned pseudogene status. There are 16 residues in the CDR3. In DNA, the CDR3 is TGTGCAAGTCGCCAGTCGCGGCCCAGCGGAACCGGGGAGCTGTTTTTT. As protein: CASRQSRPSGTGELFF.

V gene TRBV11-1 combines with J gene TRBJ2-7; 8 nucleotides line up with TRBD2. Germline-derived CDR1 and CDR2 are SGHAT and FQDESV (reference sequence). The CDR3 is 16 residues long. Unmatched junction bases numbered 8, after V lost 4 bases and J lost 0 bases. CDR3 in amino acids: CASSSRGGGSSYEQYF. The CDR3 nucleotides read TGTGCCAGCAGCTCCAGGGGCGGGGGGAGCTCCTACGAGCAGTACTTC. The full variable domain, with the rest looked up from reference TRBV11-1 and TRBJ2-7, is EAEVAQSPRYKITEKSQAVAFWCDPISGHATLYWYRQILGQGPELLVQFQDESVVDDSQLPKDRFSAERLKGVDSTLKIQPAELGDSAMYLCASSSRGGGSSYEQYFGPGTRLTVT.

This clone was detected a few times. This sequence joins TRBV27 and TRBJ2-7; TRBD2 is a possible D gene (6 bases). The V gene's germline CDR1 is MNHEY and CDR2 SMNVEV (reference sequence). Trimming left V 0 bases short and J 7 bases short, with 16 bases between. CDR3 length: 15 amino acids. The CDR3 DNA follows: TGTGCCAGCAGTTTATCCAAACCCTGGGGGGAGGAGCAGTACTTC. Residues: CASSLSKPWGEEQYF.

The sample holds a few counts of this clone. The rearrangement uses TRBV4-2 and TRBJ2-6; TRBD1 agrees at 7 bases. This CDR3 is built from 17 residues. With 6 bases clipped from V and 0 bases from J, the junction kept 8 bases outside the gene matches. Germline V lookup: CDR1 LGHNA, CDR2 YNFKEQ. CDR3 DNA: TGTGCCAGCAGAAACCGGGACAGCGACTCTGGGGCCAACGTCCTGACTTTC. It codes for CASRNRDSDSGANVLTF.

V is TRBV29-1 and J is TRBJ2-7; the match to TRBD1 covers 8 bases. The V and J ends lost 6 bases and 1 base, in that order; junction bases with no gene match: 8. The CDR3 is 14 amino acids. CDR1 SQVTM and CDR2 ANQGSEA come from the germline V gene. The CDR3 spells CSVVDRAWSYEQYF. CDR3 coding DNA: TGCAGCGTCGTGGACAGGGCTTGGTCCTACGAGCAGTACTTC.

This chain connects TRBV4-1 to TRBJ2-5, with TRBD2 as a possible D gene (5 bases). Trimming cost V 1 base and J 1 base, with 7 bases left between them. Germline-derived CDR1 and CDR2 are MGHRA and YSYEKL. This CDR3 region has 14 residues. CDR3 loop: CASSQVGLQETQYF. In nucleotides, the CDR3 is TGCGCCAGCAGCCAAGTTGGACTCCAAGAGACCCAGTACTTC.

The genes are TRBV4-1 and TRBJ1-1; D is unclear. V was shortened by 1 base and J by 4 bases, with 19 bases between the two germline ends. This CDR3 region has 17 residues. Germline V lookup: CDR1 MGHRA, CDR2 YSYEKL. In DNA form, the CDR3 reads TGCGCCAGCAGCCAAGCCCGAGAGGTCGGACTCGGCACTGAAGCTTTCTTT. It translates to CASSQAREVGLGTEAFF.

The chain employs TRBV11-2 and TRBJ2-7, with TRBD1 identical over 11 bases. The CDR3 has 15 residues. Germline V lookup: CDR1 SGHAT, CDR2 FQNNGV. The V and J ends lost 5 bases and 3 bases, in that order; junction bases with no gene match: 6. The chain's CDR3 is CASSPGTGGIYEQYF. DNA for the CDR3: TGTGCCAGCAGCCCCGGGACAGGGGGAATCTACGAGCAGTACTTC. Variable domain in full (rest from reference TRBV11-2 and TRBJ2-7): EAGVAQSPRYKIIEKRQSVAFWCNPISGHATLYWYQQILGQGPKLLIQFQNNGVVDDSQLPKDRFSAERLKGVDSTLKIQPAKLEDSAVYLCASSPGTGGIYEQYFGPGTRLTVT.

The chain employs TRBV7-8 and TRBJ1-2; TRBD1 might be the D (5 bases). Trimming stripped 5 bases from V and 2 bases from J, with 15 bases between. Germline values: CDR1 SGHVS, CDR2 FQNEAQ. This CDR3 has 15 residues. The CDR3 spells CASSETGGRNYGYTF. The CDR3 DNA follows: TGTGCCAGCAGCGAAACGGGGGGTAGGAACTATGGCTACACCTTC.

This chain links TRBV5-4 with TRBJ2-7; 9 positions agree with TRBD2. Germline CDR1 SGHNT, CDR2 YYREEE (reference sequence). The V gene end was trimmed by 4 bases and the J gene end by 2 bases; junction bases not matched to a gene: 7. The CDR3 totals 15 residues. In DNA form, the CDR3 reads TGTGCCAGCAGCCGGAAGACTAGCGGCCCCTACGAGCAGTACTTC. This translates into CASSRKTSGPYEQYF.

The chain has TRBV18 and TRBJ2-7, with a tentative D call TRBD2 (6 bases). The germline V gene encodes CDR1 KGHSH and CDR2 LQKENI. CDR3 length: 14 amino acids. V was pared by 1 base and J by 3 bases, with 10 bases between. The CDR3 protein is CASSPRGNVYEQYF. The CDR3 nucleotides are TGTGCCAGCTCACCACGCGGGAATGTCTACGAGCAGTACTTC.

The chain links TRBV29-1 to TRBJ2-5, with 10 bases lining up with TRBD1. After removal of 4 bases from V and 4 bases from J, the junction contained 9 bases not matched to a gene. This CDR3 has 15 residues. Germline CDR1 and CDR2: SQVTM and ANQGSEA. DNA for the CDR3: TGCAGCGTTGTTGAGACAGGGGGCTTCGGAGAGACCCAGTACTTC. This translates into CSVVETGGFGETQYF.

The V call is TRBV19, the J call TRBJ2-7; D perhaps matches TRBD2 (7 bases). Germline CDR1 is LNHDA and CDR2 is SQIVND (reference sequence). The CDR3 length is 15 residues. Trimming took 3 bases from V and 7 from J, leaving 19 bases between them. For the CDR3, the DNA is TGTGCCAGTAGTATTGAGGGGGGGCCCTCATTTGAGCAGTACTTC. It translates to CASSIEGGPSFEQYF.